A single sample gave rise to the 23 T cell receptor beta chains below, sequenced in a study of cytomegalovirus exposure and HLA in healthy donors. The primer mix had 60 Vbeta and 13 Jbeta primers. Method: immunoSEQ multiplex PCR; TCRdb's copy keeps in-frame clones and lacks some. The data contain roughly 140,000 clones, about 85% of them singletons. Source material: PBMCs. These receptors were taken from a woman under 30 in good health and CMV-seronegative.

The CDR3 loop is CASSLDIRGIPEQYF. The CDR3 DNA sequence: TGTGCCAGCAGCTTAGATATACGGGGAATTCCCGAGCAGTACTTC. The chain recombines TRBV7-9 with TRBJ2-7, with a weak D call TRBD2 (5 bases). CDR1 and CDR2 (germline): SEHNR, FQNEAQ (reference sequence). V was clipped by 1 base and J by 6 bases, with 16 bases between them. The CDR3 length is 15 residues.

The chain couples TRBV30 to TRBJ1-2; 8 nucleotides agree with TRBD1. CDR1 is GTSNPN and CDR2 is SVGIG in the germline V gene (reference sequence). The CDR3 has 13 amino acids. V was clipped by 5 bases and J by 4 bases; unmatched bases: 6. The CDR3 protein is CAWQGQDFYGYTF. The CDR3 DNA sequence: TGTGCCTGGCAGGGACAGGATTTCTATGGCTACACCTTC. Filled out from reference TRBV30 and TRBJ1-2, the complete variable domain reads SQTIHQWPATLVQPVGSPLSLECTVEGTSNPNLYWYRQAAGRGLQLLFYSVGIGQISSEVPQNLSASRPQDRQFILSSKKLLLSDSGFYLCAWQGQDFYGYTFGSGTRLTVV.

The chain is built from TRBV25-1 and TRBJ1-2; tentatively, D is TRBD1 (5 bases). The CDR3 is 14 amino acids. The germline V and J ends were trimmed by 3 bases and 4 bases, with 12 bases remaining between them. CDR1 and CDR2 from the germline V gene are MGHDK and SYGVNS. The chain's CDR3 is CASSDYTGIYGYTF. CDR3 DNA sequence: TGTGCCAGCAGTGACTACACAGGAATCTATGGCTACACCTTC.

About this clone: Given a much more abundant clone one base away, this may be a read error. The chain uses TRBV4-2 and TRBJ2-7; 8 bases are a match to TRBD2. The CDR3 has 16 residues. V lost 4 bases and J lost 0; bases outside the gene matches: 8. Looked up from germline, CDR1 is LGHNA and CDR2 is YNFKEQ. CDR3 loop: CASSRSGGTSSYEQYF. DNA for the CDR3: TGTGCCAGCAGCCGCTCCGGCGGGACTAGCTCCTACGAGCAGTACTTC.

V gene TRBV5-6 combines with J gene TRBJ2-1, with 11 nucleotides matching TRBD2. Germline V CDR1 and CDR2: SGHDT, YYEEEE. V lost 0 bases to trimming and J lost 5 bases; unmatched junction nucleotides: 4. This CDR3 comprises 16 residues. CDR3 protein: CASSLALAGGHNEQFF. CDR3 DNA: TGTGCCAGCAGCTTGGCCCTAGCGGGGGGCCACAATGAGCAGTTCTTC.

The chain recombines TRBV11-2 with TRBJ2-1; possible D gene TRBD2, 6 bases. V lost 5 bases and J 4 bases, leaving 18 bases between the germline ends. The CDR3 is 16 amino acids. Germline assignment: CDR1 SGHAT and CDR2 FQNNGV. CDR3 sequence: CASSPVRGSSYNEQFF. The CDR3, as DNA: TGTGCCAGCAGCCCTGTCCGGGGGAGTAGTTACAATGAGCAGTTCTTC.

The gene calls are TRBV28 and TRBJ1-5; 10 bases align to TRBD1. After removal of 2 bases from V and 9 bases from J, the junction contained 10 bases not matched to a gene. The CDR3 is 16 amino acids. Germline V gene data show CDR1 as MDHEN and CDR2 as SYDVKM. As DNA, the CDR3 is TGTGCCAGCAGTTTAGGGGGCGGGGGACAGGGGTCGCCCCAGCATTTT. Translating it yields CASSLGGGGQGSPQHF.

The chain carries TRBV27 and TRBJ2-7, with 7 bases that match TRBD2. The V gene end was trimmed by 0 bases and the J gene end by 4 bases; junction bases not matched to a gene: 3. The germline gives CDR1 MNHEY, CDR2 SMNVEV (reference sequence). This CDR3 comprises 14 residues. The CDR3 spells CASSLSSGEYEQYF. The CDR3 region has the DNA TGTGCCAGCAGTTTATCGAGCGGGGAATACGAGCAGTACTTC.

This clone was observed a handful of times. The V call is TRBV6-1, the J call TRBJ1-5; D perhaps matches TRBD1 (6 bases). Looked up from germline, CDR1 is MNHNS and CDR2 is SASEGT. Trimming took 7 bases from V and 3 from J, leaving 13 bases between them. The CDR3 contains 14 residues. The CDR3 loop reads CASIKDSHNQPQHF. The DNA for the CDR3 is TGTGCCAGCATTAAGGACAGCCACAATCAGCCCCAGCATTTT.

This chain joins TRBV28 and TRBJ2-7, with 9 bases identical to TRBD1. This CDR3 region has 15 residues. J gave up 1 base and V 7 bases, and 8 bases lay outside the gene matches. Germline lookup yields CDR1 MDHEN and CDR2 SYDVKM. In DNA form, the CDR3 reads TGTGCCAGCACACGACCGGGACAGGGATCCTACGAGCAGTACTTC. It yields the protein CASTRPGQGSYEQYF.

This rearrangement joins TRBV28 to TRBJ1-3; the D gene is possibly TRBD1 (5 bases). Germline loops: CDR1 MDHEN, CDR2 SYDVKM. Trimming cost V 2 bases and J 0 bases, with 8 bases left between them. This CDR3 region has 15 residues. DNA of the CDR3: TGTGCCAGCAGTTTACCGGGACTCTCTGGAAACACCATATATTTT. As protein: CASSLPGLSGNTIYF. The variable domain in full, with the rest retrieved from reference TRBV28 and TRBJ1-3, is DVKVTQSSRYLVKRTGEKVFLECVQDMDHENMFWYRQDPGLGLRLIYFSYDVKMKEKGDIPEGYSVSREKKERFSLILESASTNQTSMYLCASSLPGLSGNTIYFGEGSWLTVV.

V gene TRBV28 combines with J gene TRBJ1-2; D not resolved. Germline lookup yields CDR1 MDHEN and CDR2 SYDVKM. The CDR3 runs 14 residues. Trimming removed 3 bases from V and 4 bases from J, with 12 bases in between. This CDR3 reads CASSLLEVGYGYTF. For the CDR3, the DNA is TGTGCCAGCAGTTTGCTAGAAGTAGGCTATGGCTACACCTTC.

The CDR3 DNA follows: TGTGCCAGCAGTAGACAGGGCGTTGCCCACGAGCAGTACTTC. This gives the protein CASSRQGVAHEQYF. The chain is built from TRBV2 and TRBJ2-7; 7 bases are a match to TRBD1. CDR1 is SNHLY, CDR2 FYNNEI, per germline. Germline trimming cut 5 bases from V and 5 bases from J; bases unmatched to any gene: 9. CDR3 length: 14 amino acids.

The chain recombines TRBV27 with TRBJ2-5; 7 bases are shared with TRBD2. With 10 bases clipped from V and 4 bases from J, the junction kept 9 bases outside the gene matches. CDR3 length: 13 residues. Germline V gene data show CDR1 as MNHEY and CDR2 as SMNVEV (reference sequence). The CDR3 coding sequence is TGTGCCACTCGGGACTACTGGGGAGAGACCCAGTACTTC. As protein: CATRDYWGETQYF.

A single count supports this clone. The genes are TRBV5-1 and TRBJ2-7, with 14 bases aligning to TRBD2. The V and J ends lost 0 bases and 5 bases, in that order; junction bases with no gene match: 10. This CDR3 comprises 18 residues. The germline CDR1 and CDR2 sequences are SGHRS and YFSETQ. The CDR3 DNA reads as TGCGCCAGCAGCTTGGAGACTAGCGGGAGGGCCTCTGCCCACGAGCAGTACTTC. As protein: CASSLETSGRASAHEQYF.

The chain employs TRBV12-5 and TRBJ2-7; TRBD2 agrees at 9 bases. Germline values: CDR1 LGHNT, CDR2 FRNRAP. The CDR3 is 17 amino acids. The ends lost 3 bases at V and 0 bases at J; junction bases unmatched: 9. The CDR3 DNA reads as TGTGCTAGTGGTTTAGGCGGGGGGGCCCCCAGCTCCTACGAGCAGTACTTC. As protein: CASGLGGGAPSSYEQYF.

This clone was observed a handful of times. V usage is TRBV19 and J usage is TRBJ1-5; no firm D call. From germline, CDR1 is LNHDA and CDR2 SQIVND (reference sequence). CDR3 length: 12 residues. Trimming took 5 bases from V and 7 from J, leaving 9 bases between them. The CDR3 here is CASSLAGQPQHF. The CDR3 nucleotides read TGTGCCAGTAGTCTGGCCGGGCAGCCCCAGCATTTT.

The J gene is TRBJ2-3, the V gene TRBV7-2; D is ambiguous. The CDR3 is made up of 15 amino acids. Germline CDR1 reads SGHTA; CDR2 reads FQGNSA. V lost 5 bases to trimming and J lost 4 bases, with 16 bases between them. The CDR3 DNA is TGTGCCAGCAGCCCGTTGGGTCTAGTACCAGATACGCAGTATTTT. Protein product: CASSPLGLVPDTQYF.

This rearrangement joins TRBV2 to TRBJ1-5, with 7 bases matching TRBD1. V was clipped by 9 bases and J by 0 bases; unmatched bases: 8. Germline loops: CDR1 SNHLY, CDR2 FYNNEI. The CDR3 covers 15 residues. CDR3 region: CASVGTVYSNQPQHF. The CDR3, as DNA: TGTGCCAGTGTTGGGACAGTTTATAGCAATCAGCCCCAGCATTTT.

The rearrangement uses TRBV28 and TRBJ1-5; D perhaps matches TRBD1 (6 bases). This CDR3 is 14 amino acids long. Germline V CDR1 and CDR2: MDHEN, SYDVKM. Trimming shortened V by 2 bases and J by 5 bases, and 10 bases separated the two germline ends. This CDR3 is CASSLEGGHQPQHF. In DNA form, the CDR3 reads TGTGCCAGCAGTTTAGAAGGGGGTCATCAGCCCCAGCATTTT.

Concerning this clone itself: In this CDR3 the conserved last residue, phenylalanine or tryptophan, is missing, so a read error is likely. It is unclear where the CDR3 begins or ends on the DNA, so no DNA is shown, and the CDR3 is as TCRdb lists it. This same CDR3 is encoded by further DNA sequences in the sample. This rearrangement joins TRBV9 to TRBJ1-2; the table calls TRBD1, which could not be checked here. From germline, CDR1 is SGDLS and CDR2 YYNGEE. The CDR3 is 11 residues long, counting both termini. This CDR3 reads CASSGTGGADS.

The gene calls are TRBV18 and TRBJ1-6; 10 positions match TRBD1. The J segment lost 9 bases and the V segment lost 4 bases, leaving 6 bases of the junction unmatched. CDR1 KGHSH and CDR2 LQKENI come from the germline V gene. This CDR3 has 15 amino acids. DNA of the CDR3: TGTGCCAGCTCACTACAGGGACAGGGGACTTCACCCCTCCACTTT. Its translation: CASSLQGQGTSPLHF.

The V and J genes are TRBV28 and TRBJ2-5; 10 bases match TRBD2. Germline-derived CDR1 and CDR2 are MDHEN and SYDVKM. V shed 2 bases and J 4 bases; nucleotides not matched to a gene: 25. The CDR3 is 22 residues long. CDR3 nucleotide sequence: TGTGCCAGCAGTTTAGTAGCATTCCGCGAGAGGATCTTAGCGGGAGGTGGAGAGACCCAGTACTTC. Its protein is CASSLVAFRERILAGGGETQYF.